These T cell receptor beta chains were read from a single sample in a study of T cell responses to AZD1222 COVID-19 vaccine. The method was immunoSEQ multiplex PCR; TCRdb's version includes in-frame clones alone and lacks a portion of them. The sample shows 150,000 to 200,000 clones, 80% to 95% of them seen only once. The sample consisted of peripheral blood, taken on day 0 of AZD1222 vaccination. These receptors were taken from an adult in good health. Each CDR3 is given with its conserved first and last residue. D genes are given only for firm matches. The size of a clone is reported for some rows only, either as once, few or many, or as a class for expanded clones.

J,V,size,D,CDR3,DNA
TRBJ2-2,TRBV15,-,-,CATSLRRSLNTGELFF,TGTGCCACCAGCTTACGACGGTCCCTAAACACCGGGGAGCTGTTTTTT
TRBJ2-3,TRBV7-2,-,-,CASSLGQGGGSGTDTQYF,TGTGCCAGCAGCCTAGGACAGGGAGGGGGTAGTGGCACAGATACGCAGTATTTT
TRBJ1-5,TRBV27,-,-,CASSPGGARSFSPQHF,TGTGCCAGCAGCCCCGGAGGGGCAAGGTCATTCAGCCCCCAGCATTTT
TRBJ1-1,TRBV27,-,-,CASSFRALNTEAFF,TGTGCCAGCAGCTTCCGGGCCTTGAACACTGAAGCTTTCTTT
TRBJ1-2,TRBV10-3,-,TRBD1,CAISESGTGWDPGYTF,TGTGCCATCAGTGAGTCGGGGACAGGGTGGGACCCGGGCTACACCTTC
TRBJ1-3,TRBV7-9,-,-,CASSPVGTSGNTIYF,TGTGCCAGCAGCCCCGTCGGTACCTCTGGAAACACCATATATTTT
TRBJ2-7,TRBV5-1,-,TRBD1,CASSVGPGQTYEQYF,TGCGCCAGCAGCGTCGGACCGGGACAGACCTACGAGCAGTACTTC
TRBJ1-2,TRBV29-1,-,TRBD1,CSVERTGLGYTF,TGCAGCGTTGAGCGGACAGGGCTTGGCTACACCTTC
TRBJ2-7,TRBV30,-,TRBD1,CAWGRTGTAYEQYF,TGTGCCTGGGGCAGGACAGGGACAGCCTACGAGCAGTACTTC
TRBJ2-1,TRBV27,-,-,CASGVSGLFREQFF,TGTGCCAGCGGGGTGAGCGGGTTATTTAGAGAGCAGTTCTTC
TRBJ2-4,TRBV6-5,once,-,CASIWGSGAKNIQYF,TGTGCCAGCATATGGGGGAGTGGGGCCAAAAACATTCAGTACTTC
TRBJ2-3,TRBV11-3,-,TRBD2,CASSLGVAGGAADTQYF,TGTGCCAGCAGCTTAGGGGTAGCGGGGGGTGCCGCAGATACGCAGTATTTT
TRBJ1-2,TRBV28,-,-,CASSASLVTGDEEYGYTF,TGTGCCAGCAGTGCCTCTCTTGTGACAGGCGACGAGGAATATGGCTACACCTTC
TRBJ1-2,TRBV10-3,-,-,CAISESVDYGYTF,TGTGCCATCAGTGAGTCTGTCGACTATGGCTACACCTTC
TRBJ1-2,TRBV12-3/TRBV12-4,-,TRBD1,CASSLGQGTGYTF,TGTGCCAGCAGTCTCGGACAGGGGACGGGCTACACCTTC
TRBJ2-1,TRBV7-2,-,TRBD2,CASSLGTSVPEQFF,TGTGCCAGCAGCTTAGGGACTAGCGTGCCTGAGCAGTTCTTC
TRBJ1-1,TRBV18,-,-,CASSALQRAGTEAFF,TGTGCCAGCTCAGCTCTGCAGAGGGCTGGCACTGAAGCTTTCTTT
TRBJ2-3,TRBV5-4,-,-,CASRTYKSTDTQYF,TGTGCCAGCAGGACATATAAGAGCACAGATACGCAGTATTTT
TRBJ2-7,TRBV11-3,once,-,CASSLDRSRWGESYEQYF,TGTGCCAGCAGCTTAGATCGGTCCCGGTGGGGGGAAAGCTACGAGCAGTACTTC
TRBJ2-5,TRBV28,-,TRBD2,CASSFFASGSGGETQYF,TGTGCCAGCAGTTTTTTCGCTAGCGGGAGTGGGGGGGAGACCCAGTACTTC
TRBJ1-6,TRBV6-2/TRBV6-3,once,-,CASSFGNYNSPLHF,TGTGCCAGCAGCTTCGGGAATTATAATTCACCCCTCCACTTT
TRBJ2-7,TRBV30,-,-,CAWSLSYEQYF,TGTGCCTGGAGCCTTTCCTACGAGCAGTACTTC
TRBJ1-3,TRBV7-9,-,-,CASSLRGGSGNTIYF,TGTGCCAGCAGCCTGCGGGGAGGCTCTGGAAACACCATATATTTT
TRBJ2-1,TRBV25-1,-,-,CASRYGPGVGNEQFF,TGTGCCAGCAGATACGGGCCAGGGGTCGGCAATGAGCAGTTCTTC
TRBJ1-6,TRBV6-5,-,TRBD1,CASSYSGLDRVSPLHF,TGTGCCAGCAGTTACTCCGGTCTCGACAGGGTTTCACCCCTCCACTTT
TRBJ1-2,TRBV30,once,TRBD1,CAWSATDRDGYTF,TGTGCCTGGAGTGCCACCGACAGGGACGGCTACACCTTC
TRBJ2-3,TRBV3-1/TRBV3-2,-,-,CASSRKLSAPLRPTQYF,TGTGCCAGCAGCCGAAAACTCTCAGCCCCCCTTCGGCCGACGCAGTATTTT
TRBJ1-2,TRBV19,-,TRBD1,CASSMASGGDGYTF,TGTGCCAGTAGTATGGCGTCAGGGGGGGATGGCTACACCTTC
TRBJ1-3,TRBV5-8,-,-,CASSLLGTSGNTIYF,TGTGCCAGCAGCTTGTTGGGCACATCTGGAAACACCATATATTTT
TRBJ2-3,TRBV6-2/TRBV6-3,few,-,CASSYSDTDTQYF,TGTGCCAGCAGTTATTCAGACACAGATACGCAGTATTTT
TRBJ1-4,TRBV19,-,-,CASSIRGTGPEKLFF,TGTGCCAGTAGTATAAGGGGAACCGGGCCTGAAAAACTGTTTTTT
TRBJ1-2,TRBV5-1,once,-,CASSLEGGFGYTF,TGCGCCAGCAGCTTGGAGGGGGGTTTTGGCTACACCTTC
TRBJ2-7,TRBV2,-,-,CASSPRGEQYF,TGTGCCAGCAGTCCTAGAGGTGAGCAGTACTTC
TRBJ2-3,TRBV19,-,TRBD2,CASSPNWLAGTTQYF,TGTGCCAGTAGCCCAAATTGGCTAGCGGGGACTACGCAGTATTTT
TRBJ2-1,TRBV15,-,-,CATTKEGGGFNEQFF,TGTGCCACCACCAAGGAAGGGGGTGGTTTCAATGAGCAGTTCTTC
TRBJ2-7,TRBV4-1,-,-,CASSQREQYF,TGCGCCAGCAGCCAACGCGAGCAGTACTTC
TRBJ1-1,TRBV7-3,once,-,CASSPTGQNTEAFF,TGTGCCAGCAGCCCTACCGGGCAGAACACTGAAGCTTTCTTT